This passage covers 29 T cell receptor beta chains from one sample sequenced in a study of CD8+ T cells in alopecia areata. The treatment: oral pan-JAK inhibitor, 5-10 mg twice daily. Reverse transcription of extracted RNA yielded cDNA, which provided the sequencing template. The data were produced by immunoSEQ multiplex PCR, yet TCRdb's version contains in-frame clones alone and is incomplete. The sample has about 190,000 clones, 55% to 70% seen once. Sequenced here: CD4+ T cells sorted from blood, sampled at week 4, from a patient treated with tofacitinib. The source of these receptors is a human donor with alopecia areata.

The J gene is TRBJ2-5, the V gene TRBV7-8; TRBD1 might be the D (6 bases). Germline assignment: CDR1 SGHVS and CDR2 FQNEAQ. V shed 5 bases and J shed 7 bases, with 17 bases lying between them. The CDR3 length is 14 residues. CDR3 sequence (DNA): TGTGCCAGCAGCCCAATACAGGGATTCTCGACCCAGTACTTC. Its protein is CASSPIQGFSTQYF.

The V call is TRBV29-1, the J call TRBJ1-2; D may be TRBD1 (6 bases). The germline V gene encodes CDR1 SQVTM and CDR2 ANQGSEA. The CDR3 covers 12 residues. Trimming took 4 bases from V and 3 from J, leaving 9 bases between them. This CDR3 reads CSVGKGDYGYTF. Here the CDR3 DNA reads TGCAGCGTTGGGAAGGGGGACTATGGCTACACCTTC.

CDR3 sequence reads: CASSPHSATNEKLFF. In nucleotides, the CDR3 is TGCGCCAGCAGCCCACACAGCGCAACTAATGAAAAACTGTTTTTT. The chain links TRBV4-1 to TRBJ1-4; no clear D gene. The CDR3 loop spans 15 amino acids. V shed 4 bases and J shed 0 bases, with 9 bases lying between them. CDR1 and CDR2 (germline): MGHRA, YSYEKL.

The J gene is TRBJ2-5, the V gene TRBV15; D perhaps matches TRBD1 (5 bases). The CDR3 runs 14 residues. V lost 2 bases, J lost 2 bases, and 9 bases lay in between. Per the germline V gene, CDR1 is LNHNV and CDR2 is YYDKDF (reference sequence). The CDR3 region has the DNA TGTGCCACCAGCAGACTGGGGCAGCAAGAGACCCAGTACTTC. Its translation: CATSRLGQQETQYF.

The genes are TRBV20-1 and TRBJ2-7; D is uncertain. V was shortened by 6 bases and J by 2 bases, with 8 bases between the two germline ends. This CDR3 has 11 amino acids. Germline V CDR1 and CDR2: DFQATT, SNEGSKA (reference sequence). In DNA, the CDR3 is TGCAGTGCCACAGAGGCCTACGAGCAGTACTTC. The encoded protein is CSATEAYEQYF.

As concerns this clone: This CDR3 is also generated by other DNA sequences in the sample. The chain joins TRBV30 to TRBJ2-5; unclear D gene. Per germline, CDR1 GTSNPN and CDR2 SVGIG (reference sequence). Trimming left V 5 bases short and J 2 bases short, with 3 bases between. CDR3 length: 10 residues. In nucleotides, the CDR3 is TGTGCCTGGGGACAAGAGACCCAGTACTTC. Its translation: CAWGQETQYF. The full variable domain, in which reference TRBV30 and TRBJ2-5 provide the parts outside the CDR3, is SQTIHQWPATLVQPVGSPLSLECTVEGTSNPNLYWYRQAAGRGLQLLFYSVGIGQISSEVPQNLSASRPQDRQFILSSKKLLLSDSGFYLCAWGQETQYFGPGTRLLVL.

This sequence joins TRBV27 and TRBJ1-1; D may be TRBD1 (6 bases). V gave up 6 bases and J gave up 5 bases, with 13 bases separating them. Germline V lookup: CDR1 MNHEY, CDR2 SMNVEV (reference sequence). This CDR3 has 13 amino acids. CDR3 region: CASRATGRTEAFF. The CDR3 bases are TGTGCCAGCAGGGCAACAGGGAGAACTGAAGCTTTCTTT.

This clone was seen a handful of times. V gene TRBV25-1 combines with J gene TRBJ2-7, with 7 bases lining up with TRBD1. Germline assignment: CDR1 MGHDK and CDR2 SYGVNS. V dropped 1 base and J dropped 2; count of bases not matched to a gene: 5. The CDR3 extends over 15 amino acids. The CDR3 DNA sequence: TGTGCCAGCAGTGAATGGGGGACAGAACCCTACGAGCAGTACTTC. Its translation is CASSEWGTEPYEQYF.

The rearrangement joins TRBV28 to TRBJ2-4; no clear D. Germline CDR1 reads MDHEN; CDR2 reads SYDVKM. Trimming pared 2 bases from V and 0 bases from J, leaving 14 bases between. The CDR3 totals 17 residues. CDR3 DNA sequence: TGTGCCAGCAGTTTAGTGGCAGGAACCTTAGCCAAAAACATTCAGTACTTC. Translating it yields CASSLVAGTLAKNIQYF.

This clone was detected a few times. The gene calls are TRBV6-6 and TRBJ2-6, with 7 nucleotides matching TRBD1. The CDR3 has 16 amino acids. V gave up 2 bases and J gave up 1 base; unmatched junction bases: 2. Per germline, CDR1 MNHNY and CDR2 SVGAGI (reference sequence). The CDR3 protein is CASSYTTGSGANVLTF. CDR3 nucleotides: TGTGCCAGCAGTTACACGACAGGGTCTGGGGCCAACGTCCTGACTTTC.

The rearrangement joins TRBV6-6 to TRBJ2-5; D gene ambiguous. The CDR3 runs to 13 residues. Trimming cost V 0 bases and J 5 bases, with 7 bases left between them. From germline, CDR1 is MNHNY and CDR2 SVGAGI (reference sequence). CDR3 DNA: TGTGCCAGCAGTTACTCGCCCTGGGAGACCCAGTACTTC. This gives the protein CASSYSPWETQYF.

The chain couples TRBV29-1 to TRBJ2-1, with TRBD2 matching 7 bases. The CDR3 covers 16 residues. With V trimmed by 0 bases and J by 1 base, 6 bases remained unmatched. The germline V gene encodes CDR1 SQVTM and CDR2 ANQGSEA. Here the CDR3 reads CSVEDPSGSSYNEQFF. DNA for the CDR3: TGCAGCGTTGAAGACCCTAGCGGCTCATCCTACAATGAGCAGTTCTTC.

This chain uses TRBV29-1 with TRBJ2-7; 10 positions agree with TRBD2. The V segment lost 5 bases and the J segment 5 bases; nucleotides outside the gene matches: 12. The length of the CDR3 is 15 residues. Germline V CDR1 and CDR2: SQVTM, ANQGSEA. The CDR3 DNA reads TGCAGCGTTTCCAAAACTAGCGGGACGGGACACGAGCAGTACTTC. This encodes CSVSKTSGTGHEQYF.

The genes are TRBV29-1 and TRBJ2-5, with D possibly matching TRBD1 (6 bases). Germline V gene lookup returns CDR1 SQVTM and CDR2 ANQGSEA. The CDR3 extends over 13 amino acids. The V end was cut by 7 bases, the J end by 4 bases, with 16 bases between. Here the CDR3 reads CSADKGGRETQYF. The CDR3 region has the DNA TGCAGCGCTGACAAAGGGGGACGAGAGACCCAGTACTTC.

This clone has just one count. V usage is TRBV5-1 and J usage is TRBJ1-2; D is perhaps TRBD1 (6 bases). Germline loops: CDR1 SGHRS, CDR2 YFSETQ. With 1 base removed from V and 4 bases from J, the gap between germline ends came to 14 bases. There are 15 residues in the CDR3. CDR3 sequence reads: CASSLNREPSYGYTF. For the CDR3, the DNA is TGCGCCAGCAGCTTGAACAGGGAACCCAGCTATGGCTACACCTTC.

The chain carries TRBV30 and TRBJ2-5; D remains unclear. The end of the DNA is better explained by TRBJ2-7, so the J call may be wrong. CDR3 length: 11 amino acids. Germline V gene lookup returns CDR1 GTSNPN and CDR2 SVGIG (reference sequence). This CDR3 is CAWSVAIEQYF. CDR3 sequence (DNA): TGTGCCTGGAGTGTTGCCATCGAGCAGTACTTC.

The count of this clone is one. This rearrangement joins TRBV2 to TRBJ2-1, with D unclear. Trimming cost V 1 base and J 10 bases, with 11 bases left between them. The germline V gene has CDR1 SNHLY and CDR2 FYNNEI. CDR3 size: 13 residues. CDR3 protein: CASSEVGLYEQFF. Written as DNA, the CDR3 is TGTGCCAGCAGTGAAGTCGGCCTCTACGAGCAGTTCTTC. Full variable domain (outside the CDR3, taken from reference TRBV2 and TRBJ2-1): EPEVTQTPSHQVTQMGQEVILRCVPISNHLYFYWYRQILGQKVEFLVSFYNNEISEKSEIFDDQFSVERPDGSNFTLKIRSTKLEDSAMYFCASSEVGLYEQFFGPGTRLTVL.

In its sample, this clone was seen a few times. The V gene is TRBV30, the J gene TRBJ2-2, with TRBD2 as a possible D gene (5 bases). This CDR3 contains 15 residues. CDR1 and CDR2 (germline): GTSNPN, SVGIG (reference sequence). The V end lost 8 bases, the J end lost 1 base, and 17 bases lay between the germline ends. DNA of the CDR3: TGTGCCCATCCCCCCTTGGCGGGGAACACCGGGGAGCTGTTTTTT. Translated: CAHPPLAGNTGELFF.

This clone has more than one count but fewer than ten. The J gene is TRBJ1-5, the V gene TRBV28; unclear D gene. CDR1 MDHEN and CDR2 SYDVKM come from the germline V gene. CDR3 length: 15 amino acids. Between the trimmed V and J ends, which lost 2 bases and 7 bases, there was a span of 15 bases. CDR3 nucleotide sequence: TGTGCCAGCAGTTTAGTTATGGGGAGGGCCCAGCCCCAGCATTTT. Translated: CASSLVMGRAQPQHF.

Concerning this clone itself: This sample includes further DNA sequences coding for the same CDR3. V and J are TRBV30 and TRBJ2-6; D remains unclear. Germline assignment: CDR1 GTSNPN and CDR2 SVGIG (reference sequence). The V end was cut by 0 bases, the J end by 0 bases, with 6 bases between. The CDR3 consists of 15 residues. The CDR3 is CAWSVPGSGANVLTF. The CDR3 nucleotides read TGTGCCTGGAGTGTACCTGGCTCTGGGGCCAACGTCCTGACTTTC.

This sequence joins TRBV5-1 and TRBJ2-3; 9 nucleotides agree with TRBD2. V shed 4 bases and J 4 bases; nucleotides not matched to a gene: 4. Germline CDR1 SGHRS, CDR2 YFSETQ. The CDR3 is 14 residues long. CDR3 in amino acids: CASSPLAGADTQYF. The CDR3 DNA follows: TGCGCCAGCAGCCCCTTAGCGGGAGCAGATACGCAGTATTTT.

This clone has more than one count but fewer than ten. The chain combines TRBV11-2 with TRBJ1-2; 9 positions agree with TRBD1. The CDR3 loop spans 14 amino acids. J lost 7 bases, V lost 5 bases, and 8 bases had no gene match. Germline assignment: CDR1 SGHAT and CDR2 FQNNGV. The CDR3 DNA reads TGTGCCAGCAGCCCCCCGGGACAGGGACGTGGCTACACCTTC. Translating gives CASSPPGQGRGYTF.

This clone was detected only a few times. CDR3 sequence (DNA): TGTGCCAGCACCTCTAGCGGGAGGGAGACAGATACGCAGTATTTT. Translated: CASTSSGRETDTQYF. V is TRBV7-2 and J is TRBJ2-3; 12 nucleotides agree with TRBD2. Germline CDR1 and CDR2: SGHTA and FQGNSA. The CDR3 runs to 15 residues. The trim removed 7 bases at V and 3 bases at J, leaving 5 bases unmatched.

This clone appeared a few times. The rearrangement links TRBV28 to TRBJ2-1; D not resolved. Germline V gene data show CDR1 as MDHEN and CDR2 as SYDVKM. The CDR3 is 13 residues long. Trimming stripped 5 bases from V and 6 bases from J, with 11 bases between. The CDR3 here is CASSVRRGNEQFF. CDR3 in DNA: TGTGCCAGCAGTGTCAGAAGAGGCAATGAGCAGTTCTTC.

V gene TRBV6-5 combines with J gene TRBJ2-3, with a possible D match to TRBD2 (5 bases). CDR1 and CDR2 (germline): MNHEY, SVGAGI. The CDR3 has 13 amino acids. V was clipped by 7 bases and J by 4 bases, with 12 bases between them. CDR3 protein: CASTRGSPDTQYF. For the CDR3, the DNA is TGTGCCAGCACCCGAGGGAGTCCAGATACGCAGTATTTT.

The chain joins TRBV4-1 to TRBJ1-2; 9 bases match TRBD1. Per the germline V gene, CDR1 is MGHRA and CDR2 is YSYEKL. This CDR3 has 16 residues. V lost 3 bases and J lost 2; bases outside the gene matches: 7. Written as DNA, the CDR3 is TGCGCCAGCAGCCAGGTCCCGGGACAGGGAAACTATGGCTACACCTTC. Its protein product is CASSQVPGQGNYGYTF.

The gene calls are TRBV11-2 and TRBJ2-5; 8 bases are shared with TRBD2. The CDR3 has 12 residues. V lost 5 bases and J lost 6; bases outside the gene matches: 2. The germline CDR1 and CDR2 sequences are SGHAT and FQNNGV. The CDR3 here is CASSPSGQTQYF. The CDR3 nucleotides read TGTGCCAGCAGCCCTAGCGGGCAGACCCAGTACTTC.

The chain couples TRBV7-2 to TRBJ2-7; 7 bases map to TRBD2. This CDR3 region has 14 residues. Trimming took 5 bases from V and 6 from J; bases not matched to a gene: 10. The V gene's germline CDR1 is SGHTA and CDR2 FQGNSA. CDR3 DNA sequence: TGTGCCAGCAGCCCAATGGGGGGGTCCGGCGAGCAGTACTTC. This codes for CASSPMGGSGEQYF.

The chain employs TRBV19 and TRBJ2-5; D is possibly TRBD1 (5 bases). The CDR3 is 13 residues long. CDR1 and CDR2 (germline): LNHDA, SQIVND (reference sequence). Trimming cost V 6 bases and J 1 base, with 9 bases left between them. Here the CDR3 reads CASRRQGQETQYF. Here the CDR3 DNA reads TGTGCCAGTAGGCGGCAGGGCCAAGAGACCCAGTACTTC.